This T cell receptor (beta chain) derives from a study of blood T cells in healthy people across ages. Study-level findings and limits: Diversity figures based on one million T cells were deemed too low.

The authors ran a second PCR of 7 to 11 cycles using a sample-barcoded 5' primer and a J-beta primer mix. TCRdb analysed the 5' RACE reads with MiXCR anew, one entry per CDR3 protein. The sample contains just under 900,000 distinct CDR3 sequences, roughly 26% of which appear only once. Germline CDR1 SGHRS, CDR2 YFSETQ. This CDR3 is 13 amino acids long. V lost 4 bases and J 1 base, leaving 8 bases between the germline ends. Ten or more counts support this clonotype. What it binds is unknown. The chain employs TRBV5-1 and TRBJ2-5; D possibly corresponds to TRBD2 (5 bases). Sequencing was performed on blood. The clonotype comes from a woman of 80 years or more in good health. For the CDR3, the DNA is TGCGCCAGCAGCGCGGACTCCCAAGAGACCCAGTACTTC. Translation gives CASSADSQETQYF.